This record looks at one T cell receptor (beta chain) sequence and its context. Its antigen remains unidentified. The CDR3 consists of 15 residues. Looked up from germline, CDR1 is SNHLY and CDR2 is FYNNEI. Trimming removed 5 bases from V and 4 bases from J, with 18 bases in between. TCRdb keeps only in-frame clones here, not all; method: immunoSEQ multiplex PCR. Among about 2 million clones listed, approximately 94% were seen once. This entry belongs to a study of shared clonotypes between healthy human individuals. Notes on the study in general: Incompleteness in sorted-subset sequencing, despite large depth, was shown by rarefaction. In general, naive subsets displayed greater estimated richness than memory subsets did. Naive CD4 clonotypes were shared across a handful of donors at roughly 5.3%.

Terminally differentiated effector memory CD45RA+ cells were left out of the naive CD8 fraction, which was CD45RO-negative and positively selected for CCR7. The sequenced sample was naive CD8+ T cells sorted from blood. The clonotype originates from a young man in good health. The rearrangement uses TRBV2 and TRBJ2-7; D is possibly TRBD2 (6 bases). In nucleotides, the CDR3 is TGTGCCAGCAGTTCCAGACTAGGGTCTATGTACGAGCAGTACTTC. This encodes CASSSRLGSMYEQYF.